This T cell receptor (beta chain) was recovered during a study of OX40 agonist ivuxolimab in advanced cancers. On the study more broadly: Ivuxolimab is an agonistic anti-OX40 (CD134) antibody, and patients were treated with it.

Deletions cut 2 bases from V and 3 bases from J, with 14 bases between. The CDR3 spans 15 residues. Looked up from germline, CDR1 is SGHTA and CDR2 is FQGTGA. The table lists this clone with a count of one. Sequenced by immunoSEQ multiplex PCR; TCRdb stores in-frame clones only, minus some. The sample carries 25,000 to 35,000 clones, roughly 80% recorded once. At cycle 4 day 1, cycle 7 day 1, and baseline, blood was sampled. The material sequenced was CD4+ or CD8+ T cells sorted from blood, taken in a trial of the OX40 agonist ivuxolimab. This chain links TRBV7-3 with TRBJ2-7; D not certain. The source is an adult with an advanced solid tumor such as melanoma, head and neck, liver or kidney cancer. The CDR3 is CASSLANSKVYEQYF. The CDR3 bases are TGTGCCAGCAGCTTAGCGAACAGTAAGGTCTACGAGCAGTACTTC.